One and the same sample provided the 3 T cell receptor beta chains below, sequenced in a study of T cell clones after liver transplantation. Method: immunoSEQ multiplex PCR; TCRdb's copy keeps in-frame clones and lacks some. The profile covers 35,000 to 45,000 clones, with more than 70% appearing a single time and 2.5% taken by the ten largest. Specimen: CD4+ T cells from blood, collected 24 months after liver transplant. Source of these receptors: a human patient who received a liver transplant. The graft donor may account for some of the T cells.

The genes are TRBV4-3 and TRBJ2-5; TRBD1 agrees at 7 bases. Losses at the gene ends were 1 base for V and 2 bases for J; bases not matched to a gene: 4. The CDR3 runs 15 residues. Germline V gene lookup returns CDR1 LGHNA and CDR2 YSLEER. The CDR3 region is CASSQAGTAQETQYF. Here the CDR3 DNA reads TGCGCCAGCAGCCAAGCCGGGACAGCTCAAGAGACCCAGTACTTC.

The chain combines TRBV15 with TRBJ2-3; D is uncertain. V gave up 0 bases and J gave up 4 bases, with 8 bases separating them. Germline V gene sequence: CDR1 LNHNV, CDR2 YYDKDF (reference sequence). The CDR3 has 14 residues. Here the CDR3 reads CATSRDYRPDTQYF. CDR3 in DNA: TGTGCCACCAGCAGAGATTACCGGCCAGATACGCAGTATTTT.

The V gene is TRBV5-1, the J gene TRBJ1-3; 7 bases fit TRBD1. The CDR3 sequence is 14 residues long. CDR1 SGHRS and CDR2 YFSETQ come from the germline V gene. V was clipped by 7 bases and J by 5 bases; unmatched bases: 9. The CDR3 loop reads CASGPGTVRNTIYF. CDR3 sequence (DNA): TGCGCCAGCGGACCCGGGACAGTTAGAAACACCATATATTTT.